These 27 T cell receptor beta chains were all obtained from the same sample, sequenced in a study of blood T cell repertoires in COVID-19. Sequenced by immunoSEQ multiplex PCR; TCRdb stores in-frame clones only, minus some. This sample carries more than 150,000 clones, about 83% of them seen once, and the ten largest clones take about 0.96%. Sequenced sample: peripheral blood. These receptor sequences come from a woman aged 18-30 years who had recovered from COVID-19.

The V and J genes are TRBV2 and TRBJ2-3; D is undetermined. With 4 bases removed from V and 2 bases from J, the gap between germline ends came to 13 bases. Germline V CDR1 and CDR2: SNHLY, FYNNEI. The CDR3 is 15 residues long. The CDR3 DNA follows: TGTGCCAGCAGTGCTGAGAATTACCTCACAGATACGCAGTATTTT. Translating it yields CASSAENYLTDTQYF. The whole variable domain, filled in from reference TRBV2 and TRBJ2-3, reads EPEVTQTPSHQVTQMGQEVILRCVPISNHLYFYWYRQILGQKVEFLVSFYNNEISEKSEIFDDQFSVERPDGSNFTLKIRSTKLEDSAMYFCASSAENYLTDTQYFGPGTRLTVL.

This clone occurred once. The CDR3 here is CASSVSSGDTDTQYF. The CDR3 bases are TGTGCCAGCAGTGTATCGTCCGGGGACACAGATACGCAGTATTTT. V usage is TRBV6-4 and J usage is TRBJ2-3, with a possible D match to TRBD2 (5 bases). Trimming took off 4 bases at V and 2 bases at J, with 13 bases between the two ends. Germline CDR1 is MRHNA and CDR2 is SNTAGT. The CDR3 contains 15 residues.

This chain connects TRBV10-3 to TRBJ2-4; 8 positions agree with TRBD2. Germline assignment: CDR1 ENHRY and CDR2 SYGVKD. The CDR3 is 17 amino acids. V lost 1 base to trimming and J lost 3 bases; unmatched junction nucleotides: 8. CDR3 in amino acids: CAISEFVSGGLKNIQYF. CDR3 in DNA: TGTGCCATCAGTGAGTTTGTCAGCGGGGGCCTCAAAAACATTCAGTACTTC.

This clone was recorded only once. V and J are TRBV2 and TRBJ2-1; D remains unclear. The germline V and J ends were trimmed by 5 bases and 9 bases, with 5 bases remaining between them. Germline values: CDR1 SNHLY, CDR2 FYNNEI. This CDR3 has 10 residues. The CDR3 DNA reads TGTGCCAGCAGTCGCGGTGAGCAGTTCTTC. Translating gives CASSRGEQFF.

This clone was seen once. This chain connects TRBV15 to TRBJ2-2, with 9 bases matching TRBD2. CDR3 length equals 16 residues. J was trimmed by 4 bases and V by 2 bases; bases with no gene match: 5. From germline, CDR1 is LNHNV and CDR2 YYDKDF (reference sequence). The DNA of the CDR3 is TGTGCCACCAGCAGAATCGCGGGAGGGTCCACCGGGGAGCTGTTTTTT. It codes for CATSRIAGGSTGELFF.

Ten or more counts support this clone. The gene calls are TRBV4-2 and TRBJ2-1; 7 positions match TRBD2. The CDR3 loop spans 15 amino acids. The ends lost 0 bases at V and 4 bases at J; junction bases unmatched: 3. Germline loops: CDR1 LGHNA, CDR2 YNFKEQ. The CDR3 is CASSQDPSGYNEQFF. CDR3 DNA sequence: TGTGCCAGCAGCCAAGATCCTAGCGGATACAATGAGCAGTTCTTC.

The chain joins TRBV7-2 to TRBJ2-3; TRBD2 matches at 10 bases. The CDR3 has 16 residues. Germline CDR1 SGHTA, CDR2 FQGNSA. Trimming removed 4 bases from V and 6 bases from J; junction bases left unmatched: 10. The CDR3 reads CASSSIGLAVRDTQYF. The CDR3 nucleotides read TGTGCCAGCAGCTCGATCGGACTAGCGGTCCGTGATACGCAGTATTTT.

This chain links TRBV5-1 with TRBJ2-3; TRBD2 agrees at 10 bases. Trimming took 3 bases from V and 0 from J; bases not matched to a gene: 4. Germline CDR1 and CDR2: SGHRS and YFSETQ. The CDR3 contains 16 residues. CDR3 bases: TGCGCCAGCAGCTGGAGCGGGGGGGAAAGCACAGATACGCAGTATTTT. Encoded protein: CASSWSGGESTDTQYF.

The count of this clone is one. This sequence joins TRBV5-6 and TRBJ2-3; the D gene is possibly TRBD2 (6 bases). V shed 0 bases and J shed 1 base, with 9 bases lying between them. The CDR3 loop spans 15 amino acids. Germline V gene sequence: CDR1 SGHDT, CDR2 YYEEEE. The DNA of the CDR3 is TGTGCCAGCAGCTTGGTTAGCGGCCGCACAGATACGCAGTATTTT. Protein: CASSLVSGRTDTQYF.

The chain has TRBV30 and TRBJ1-1, with 7 positions matching TRBD1. V was pared by 5 bases and J by 0 bases, with 3 bases of the junction left unmatched. In germline, CDR1 is GTSNPN, CDR2 SVGIG (reference sequence). CDR3 length equals 13 residues. The CDR3 spells CAWGTDMNTEAFF. The CDR3 bases are TGTGCCTGGGGGACAGATATGAACACTGAAGCTTTCTTT.

The V gene is TRBV6-2 or TRBV6-3, the J gene TRBJ1-3, with D tentatively TRBD1 (5 bases). The CDR3 loop spans 15 amino acids. Germline CDR1 reads MNHEY; CDR2 reads SVGEGT. The ends were cut back, 2 bases at V and 2 bases at J, with 10 bases in the middle. This chain's CDR3 is CASSYGRGAGNTIYF. The CDR3 DNA sequence: TGTGCCAGCAGTTACGGGAGGGGAGCTGGAAACACCATATATTTT.

The chain joins TRBV7-9 to TRBJ2-2, with a possible D match to TRBD2 (6 bases). The V end lost 4 bases, the J end lost 0 bases, and 9 bases lay between the germline ends. Germline lookup yields CDR1 SEHNR and CDR2 FQNEAQ (reference sequence). The CDR3 contains 15 residues. The DNA for the CDR3 is TGTGCCAGCAGCTGGGGGACTCCGAACACCGGGGAGCTGTTTTTT. It is translated as CASSWGTPNTGELFF. The whole variable domain, remainder taken from reference TRBV7-9 and TRBJ2-2, is DTGVSQNPRHKITKRGQNVTFRCDPISEHNRLYWYRQTLGQGPEFLTYFQNEAQLEKSRLLSDRFSAERPKGSFSTLEIQRTEQGDSAMYLCASSWGTPNTGELFFGEGSRLTVL.

The rearrangement uses TRBV6-2 or TRBV6-3 and TRBJ1-1; tentatively, D is TRBD1 (5 bases). Trimming left V 1 base short and J 7 bases short, with 13 bases between. The CDR3 spans 14 residues. Germline loops: CDR1 MNHEY, CDR2 SVGEGT. The CDR3 DNA reads TGTGCCAGCAGTTACTGGGGGGGAACAGGTGAAGCTTTCTTT. This sequence encodes CASSYWGGTGEAFF.

Here the CDR3 reads CASSSRTAETQYF. CDR3 DNA sequence: TGTGCCAGCAGTTCCCGGACAGCAGAGACCCAGTACTTC. The J gene is TRBJ2-5, the V gene TRBV6-2 or TRBV6-3; possibly TRBD1 for D (6 bases). V lost 4 bases, J lost 4 bases, and 10 bases lay in between. CDR1 is MNHEY, CDR2 SVGEGT, per germline. The CDR3 totals 13 residues.

This clone was found a few times. This chain links TRBV9 with TRBJ2-3; the match to TRBD1 covers 9 bases. The CDR3 is 17 residues long. V lost 0 bases to trimming and J lost 3 bases; unmatched junction nucleotides: 8. Per germline, CDR1 SGDLS and CDR2 YYNGEE. The chain's CDR3 is CASSVGLGDRETDTQYF. CDR3 nucleotides: TGTGCCAGCAGCGTAGGTCTAGGGGACAGGGAAACAGATACGCAGTATTTT.

On this clone itself: At one end the junction does not follow the germline gene, possibly because of a read error. CDR3 in amino acids: CASSDSVEGYTEQFF. The CDR3 DNA reads as TGTGCCAGCAGTGACTCGGTCGAGGGTTACACTGAGCAGTTCTTC. The chain links TRBV6-4 to TRBJ2-1; D possibly corresponds to TRBD2 (5 bases). CDR3 length: 15 amino acids. Germline CDR1 and CDR2: MRHNA and SNTAGT.

The chain uses TRBV16 and TRBJ2-3, with D possibly being TRBD1 (6 bases). V lost 4 bases and J 4 bases, leaving 12 bases between the germline ends. Germline V CDR1 and CDR2: KGHSY, FQNENV. The CDR3 spans 14 residues. The CDR3 protein is CASSPTGNPDTQYF. The CDR3 DNA is TGTGCCAGCAGCCCCACAGGGAACCCAGATACGCAGTATTTT. Full variable domain (remainder filled in from reference TRBV16 and TRBJ2-3): GEEVAQTPKHLVRGEGQKAKLYCAPIKGHSYVFWYQQVLKNEFKFLISFQNENVFDETGMPKERFSAKCLPNSPCSLEIQATKLEDSAVYFCASSPTGNPDTQYFGPGTRLTVL.

V usage is TRBV28 and J usage is TRBJ1-2; D is unclear. This CDR3 is 18 amino acids long. Trimming removed 3 bases at V and 1 base at J, with 21 bases between. From germline, CDR1 is MDHEN and CDR2 SYDVKM. The CDR3 DNA reads as TGTGCCAGCAGTTTTCTTCCCGGGTACGAACCGATTAACTATGGCTACACCTTC. Translated, it gives CASSFLPGYEPINYGYTF.

The count of this clone is one. The V and J genes are TRBV7-2 and TRBJ2-7, with D hard to call. This CDR3 contains 12 residues. Germline-derived CDR1 and CDR2 are SGHTA and FQGNSA. The V gene lost 5 bases and the J gene lost 0 bases, with 5 bases spanning the gap. The CDR3 region is CASSRSSYEQYV. CDR3 sequence (DNA): TGTGCCAGCAGCCGTAGCTCCTACGAGCAGTACGTC.

The genes are TRBV7-9 and TRBJ1-1, with D unresolved. The V gene lost 4 bases and the J gene lost 1 base, with 13 bases spanning the gap. Germline V gene data show CDR1 as SEHNR and CDR2 as FQNEAQ (reference sequence). This CDR3 is 15 amino acids long. The CDR3 region has the DNA TGTGCCAGCAGCTCAACTATTTATCCGAACACTGAAGCTTTCTTT. As protein: CASSSTIYPNTEAFF.

V usage is TRBV5-1 and J usage is TRBJ2-3, with 8 bases identical to TRBD2. Trimming at V came to 3 bases and at J to 2 bases, leaving 5 bases not matched to a gene. Germline CDR1 is SGHRS and CDR2 is YFSETQ. This CDR3 has 15 residues. The CDR3 DNA is TGCGCCAGCAGCTACCAGCGGGGGTACACAGATACGCAGTATTTT. As protein: CASSYQRGYTDTQYF.

V is TRBV6-2 or TRBV6-3 and J is TRBJ2-3; 8 bases agree with TRBD2. V shed 5 bases and J 1 base; nucleotides not matched to a gene: 5. In germline, CDR1 is MNHEY, CDR2 SVGEGT. The CDR3 runs to 15 residues. The CDR3 here is CASSPAGVGTDTQYF. CDR3 DNA sequence: TGTGCCAGCAGTCCAGCGGGAGTTGGCACAGATACGCAGTATTTT.

This chain joins TRBV5-1 and TRBJ2-5; D is unresolved. V lost 2 bases, J lost 2 bases, and 13 bases lay in between. The V gene's germline CDR1 is SGHRS and CDR2 YFSETQ. This CDR3 comprises 15 residues. The CDR3 DNA sequence: TGCGCCAGCAGCTTAGGAGATGGCGAACAAGAGACCCAGTACTTC. Translated, it gives CASSLGDGEQETQYF.

CDR3 amino acids: CASRLKGTSYEQYV. Written as DNA, the CDR3 is TGCGCCAGCAGATTAAAAGGGACATCCTACGAGCAGTACGTC. The chain combines TRBV4-1 with TRBJ2-7, with D possibly TRBD1 on 6 matching bases. The CDR3 has 14 residues. Trimming removed 6 bases at V and 1 base at J, with 13 bases between. The germline gives CDR1 MGHRA, CDR2 YSYEKL.

This clone was seen once. This chain links TRBV6-5 with TRBJ2-7; 10 bases are shared with TRBD2. The germline CDR1 and CDR2 sequences are MNHEY and SVGAGI. V shed 8 bases and J 6 bases; nucleotides not matched to a gene: 13. The CDR3 sequence is 15 residues long. CDR3 loop: CASSPSGSSRGEQYV. As DNA, the CDR3 is TGTGCCAGCTCCCCTAGCGGGAGTAGCCGGGGCGAGCAGTACGTC.

The V gene is TRBV11-2, the J gene TRBJ2-4; weak D call: TRBD1 (6 bases). V shed 5 bases and J shed 0 bases, with 17 bases lying between them. The CDR3 length is 17 residues. Germline lookup yields CDR1 SGHAT and CDR2 FQNNGV. CDR3: CASSPQDREIAKNIQYF. The DNA for the CDR3 is TGTGCCAGCAGCCCGCAGGACAGAGAGATAGCCAAAAACATTCAGTACTTC.

The J gene is TRBJ1-1, the V gene TRBV6-5; no reliable D call. This CDR3 is built from 14 residues. V lost 4 bases to trimming and J lost 5 bases, with 14 bases between them. The V gene's germline CDR1 is MNHEY and CDR2 SVGAGI. The CDR3 DNA follows: TGTGCCAGCAGTTCAGGAGGGCTCGGGACTGAAGCTTTCTTT. Protein product: CASSSGGLGTEAFF.